The 5 T cell receptor beta chains below come from one sample, sequenced in a study of blood T cell repertoires in COVID-19. Profiled with immunoSEQ multiplex PCR; TCRdb holds only in-frame clones, not every one. The sample holds about 400,000 clones, 75% to 90% seen once. Sample: peripheral blood. The receptors originated from a woman aged 60 to 75 with COVID-19, enrolled during active disease.

V gene TRBV19 combines with J gene TRBJ1-2, with a weak D call TRBD1 (6 bases). The CDR3 extends over 16 amino acids. The V end lost 1 base, the J end lost 5 bases, and 17 bases lay between the germline ends. The V gene's germline CDR1 is LNHDA and CDR2 SQIVND (reference sequence). The CDR3 bases are TGTGCCAGTAGTATAGGTTGGGCAGGGGTGTCTTATGGCTACACCTTC. This gives the protein CASSIGWAGVSYGYTF.

This chain links TRBV6-2 or TRBV6-3 with TRBJ2-5; D may be TRBD2 (5 bases). V lost 6 bases and J 2 bases, leaving 13 bases between the germline ends. This CDR3 comprises 14 residues. The germline gives CDR1 MNHEY, CDR2 SVGEGT. The CDR3 bases are TGTGCCAGCAGCCTTACCGGGGTACAAGAGACCCAGTACTTC. Translating gives CASSLTGVQETQYF.

This clone was counted a single time. The chain recombines TRBV5-4 with TRBJ2-3; weak D call: TRBD2 (7 bases). The germline V gene has CDR1 SGHNT and CDR2 YYREEE (reference sequence). The CDR3 is made up of 15 amino acids. V shed 4 bases and J shed 6 bases, with 18 bases lying between them. The CDR3 reads CASSRRGGLEDTQYF. The DNA for the CDR3 is TGTGCCAGCAGCCGGAGGGGGGGCCTTGAGGATACGCAGTATTTT.

The rearrangement links TRBV5-1 to TRBJ1-4; TRBD1 aligns across 10 bases. The CDR3 is 17 amino acids. Losses at the gene ends were 4 bases for V and 1 base for J; bases not matched to a gene: 7. CDR1 and CDR2 from the germline V gene are SGHRS and YFSETQ. CDR3 region: CASSQWTGGRTNEKLFF. For the CDR3, the DNA is TGCGCCAGCAGCCAGTGGACAGGGGGGAGAACTAATGAAAAACTGTTTTTT.

This chain connects TRBV5-1 to TRBJ2-4; 11 bases agree with TRBD2. In germline, CDR1 is SGHRS, CDR2 YFSETQ. V was clipped by 7 bases and J by 2 bases; unmatched bases: 8. The CDR3 is 16 amino acids. DNA for the CDR3: TGCGCCAGCGATGCCCGACTAGCGGGGTCCAAAAACATTCAGTACTTC. Its protein is CASDARLAGSKNIQYF. The entire variable domain, with the rest obtained from reference TRBV5-1 and TRBJ2-4, is as follows: KAGVTQTPRYLIKTRGQQVTLSCSPISGHRSVSWYQQTPGQGLQFLFEYFSETQRNKGNFPGRFSGRQFSNSRSEMNVSTLELGDSALYLCASDARLAGSKNIQYFGAGTRLSVL.